This TCR beta chain comes out of a study of technical replicates of blood from several donors. Sequenced by immunoSEQ multiplex PCR; TCRdb stores in-frame clones only, minus some. The sample records over 70,000 clones, more than 90% being singletons. This CDR3 is 17 amino acids long. Looked up from germline, CDR1 is LGHNA and CDR2 is YNFKEQ. The V end lost 0 bases, the J end lost 3 bases, and 16 bases lay between the germline ends. The sequencing input was T cells isolated from PBMCs. The clonotype originates from a human donor in good health. The rearrangement uses TRBV4-2 and TRBJ2-3; tentative D call: TRBD2 (6 bases). The CDR3 DNA reads TGTGCCAGCAGCCAAGACGCCCTGGGGCGGGGTACAGATACGCAGTATTTT. It specifies CASSQDALGRGTDTQYF.